The next 27 T cell receptor beta chains were all read from a single sample in a study of blood T cells in healthy people across ages. Combining a sample-barcoded 5' primer with a J-beta primer mix, a second PCR ran for roughly 6 to 12 cycles. MiXCR was run by TCRdb on the 5' RACE reads, yielding one entry per CDR3 protein. The data show around 1,900,000 distinct CDR3 sequences, about two fifths seen once. Sequences were obtained from blood. Source of these receptors: a human donor in good health.

The chain is built from TRBV11-1 and TRBJ2-1, with D unresolved. The germline V and J ends were trimmed by 3 bases and 9 bases, with 9 bases remaining between them. The germline V gene encodes CDR1 SGHAT and CDR2 FQDESV (reference sequence). This CDR3 region has 12 residues. The CDR3 DNA sequence: TGTGCCAGCAGCTTGCACCTCGGTGAGCAGTTCTTC. Its protein is CASSLHLGEQFF.

The genes are TRBV7-2 and TRBJ1-1; 7 nucleotides align to TRBD1. CDR3 size: 16 residues. V lost 5 bases, J lost 3 bases, and 12 bases stayed unmatched. CDR1 SGHTA and CDR2 FQGNSA come from the germline V gene. The CDR3 protein is CASSRYGTDDYTEAFF. The CDR3 region has the DNA TGTGCCAGCAGCCGCTACGGGACAGACGATTACACTGAAGCTTTCTTT.

Note on this clonotype: A read error is possible here, since a much larger clone lies one base away. The CDR3 region is CASRAPGTGKEQFF. DNA for the CDR3: TGTGCCAGCAGGGCCCCAGGGACAGGGAAGGAGCAGTTCTTC. The chain is built from TRBV6-5 and TRBJ2-1, with 9 bases fitting TRBD1. Germline V gene lookup returns CDR1 MNHEY and CDR2 SVGAGI. The CDR3 loop spans 14 amino acids. V shed 6 bases, J shed 10 bases, and the junction held 10 bases outside the gene matches.

The V and J genes are TRBV19 and TRBJ2-7; D gene unclear. Germline CDR1 LNHDA, CDR2 SQIVND (reference sequence). The CDR3 has 13 amino acids. The V end was cut by 1 base, the J end by 7 bases, with 11 bases between. The CDR3 protein is CASSIGLVGEQYF. CDR3 nucleotide sequence: TGTGCCAGTAGTATAGGATTGGTTGGGGAGCAGTACTTC.

The J gene is TRBJ1-2, the V gene TRBV4-1, with no clear D. V was shortened by 6 bases and J by 6 bases, with 14 bases between the two germline ends. Germline values: CDR1 MGHRA, CDR2 YSYEKL. This CDR3 is 13 amino acids long. The CDR3 coding sequence is TGCGCCAGCAGTCAATATGGACGGAATGGCTACACCTTC. This encodes CASSQYGRNGYTF.

The V call is TRBV28, the J call TRBJ2-5; TRBD2 might be the D (6 bases). This CDR3 region has 15 residues. Trimming removed 6 bases from V and 2 bases from J, with 16 bases in between. Germline V CDR1 and CDR2: MDHEN, SYDVKM. The CDR3, as DNA: TGTGCCAGCAGCCACCCAAGCGGGCAACAAGAGACCCAGTACTTC. Its protein product is CASSHPSGQQETQYF.

This clonotype was counted between two and nine times. The CDR3 nucleotides read TGTGCCAGTGCGCAGGGGCTAGCCAAAAACATTCAGTACTTC. Protein: CASAQGLAKNIQYF. The V and J genes are TRBV19 and TRBJ2-4, with D tentatively TRBD1 (6 bases). The V and J ends lost 8 bases and 0 bases respectively, with 11 bases between them. In germline, CDR1 is LNHDA, CDR2 SQIVND (reference sequence). There are 14 residues in the CDR3.

This clonotype was observed a few times. The chain is built from TRBV4-1 and TRBJ2-1, with no clear D. This CDR3 contains 15 residues. In germline, CDR1 is MGHRA, CDR2 YSYEKL. Trimming removed 2 bases from V and 7 bases from J, with 15 bases in between. The CDR3 nucleotides read TGCGCCAGCAGCCAAACTCACTCCCTCTTTAATGAGCAGTTCTTC. Translation: CASSQTHSLFNEQFF.

The chain combines TRBV20-1 with TRBJ2-7; TRBD2 matches 11 bases. Germline trimming cut 0 bases from V and 3 bases from J; bases unmatched to any gene: 4. Germline assignment: CDR1 DFQATT and CDR2 SNEGSKA (reference sequence). The length of the CDR3 is 15 residues. CDR3 amino acids: CSAREDTSGGYEQYF. In DNA form, the CDR3 reads TGCAGTGCTAGAGAGGATACTAGCGGGGGCTACGAGCAGTACTTC.

The chain joins TRBV4-3 to TRBJ1-2; 10 nucleotides line up with TRBD1. Trimming took 0 bases from V and 8 from J; bases not matched to a gene: 6. The germline V gene encodes CDR1 LGHNA and CDR2 YSLEER. The CDR3 is 15 amino acids. The CDR3 DNA is TGCGCCAGCAGCCAAGATTTTCGACAGGGGGCCGGCTACACCTTC. This sequence encodes CASSQDFRQGAGYTF.

This chain connects TRBV4-2 to TRBJ2-2; D call uncertain. Germline V gene data show CDR1 as LGHNA and CDR2 as YNFKEQ. V was pared by 0 bases and J by 9 bases, with 5 bases between. This CDR3 has 12 amino acids. Here the CDR3 reads CASSQDERELFF. The CDR3 nucleotides read TGTGCCAGCAGCCAAGATGAACGGGAGCTGTTTTTT.

This clonotype was seen more than once but under ten times. This rearrangement joins TRBV7-6 to TRBJ2-1, with 8 positions matching TRBD1. The CDR3 extends over 15 amino acids. V was clipped by 5 bases and J by 4 bases; unmatched bases: 7. Germline CDR1 is SGHVS and CDR2 is FNYEAQ. Written as DNA, the CDR3 is TGTGCCAGCAGCGGTATGACAGGGGCTTACAATGAGCAGTTCTTC. Protein sequence: CASSGMTGAYNEQFF.

This clonotype came up once. This chain uses TRBV3-1 with TRBJ2-7; 11 bases are shared with TRBD2. V lost 5 bases and J lost 1; bases outside the gene matches: 13. This CDR3 contains 18 residues. The germline V gene encodes CDR1 LGHDT and CDR2 YNNKEL (reference sequence). CDR3 residues: CASSEGLAGGSRSYEQYF. The CDR3 DNA reads TGTGCCAGCAGCGAGGGGCTAGCGGGGGGATCAAGGTCCTACGAGCAGTACTTC.

This clonotype was seen only a few times. CDR3 DNA sequence: TGTGCCAGCAGTTTAGGACAGAGCTACTACGAGCAGTACTTC. This gives the protein CASSLGQSYYEQYF. This chain uses TRBV27 with TRBJ2-7; a possible D gene is TRBD1 (6 bases). Germline CDR1 is MNHEY and CDR2 is SMNVEV (reference sequence). The CDR3 consists of 14 residues. V lost 2 bases, J lost 3 bases, and 11 bases lay in between.

This clonotype was counted only a few times. The rearrangement joins TRBV6-1 to TRBJ2-4, with D perhaps matching TRBD2 (5 bases). The CDR3 spans 11 residues. Germline V lookup: CDR1 MNHNS, CDR2 SASEGT. Trimming cost V 1 base and J 15 bases, with 10 bases left between them. CDR3 DNA: TGTGCCAGCAGTGAAGGGGTAGCGCCGTACTTC. It encodes CASSEGVAPYF.

The genes are TRBV13 and TRBJ1-5, with D perhaps matching TRBD1 (6 bases). V dropped 3 bases and J dropped 8 bases, with 14 bases sitting between them. This CDR3 region has 14 residues. Germline V gives CDR1 PRHDT, CDR2 FYEKMQ (reference sequence). The CDR3 loop reads CASSFRGENKPQHF. The CDR3 DNA reads TGTGCCAGCAGCTTTAGGGGGGAAAATAAGCCCCAGCATTTT.

This clonotype has just a few counts. This chain uses TRBV30 with TRBJ2-7; the D gene could be TRBD1 or TRBD2 (5 bases each). V lost 4 bases and J lost 5, with 15 bases in between. Looked up from germline, CDR1 is GTSNPN and CDR2 is SVGIG (reference sequence). The CDR3 extends over 13 amino acids. In DNA form, the CDR3 reads TGTGCCTGGACCCGGGGCGGGCCCAACGAGCAGTACTTC. Protein sequence: CAWTRGGPNEQYF.

This clonotype was found a few times. The CDR3 region has the DNA TGCAGCGCCGGGCGGGGTATCGACGAGCAGTACTTC. Its translation: CSAGRGIDEQYF. The chain uses TRBV29-1 and TRBJ2-7, with D perhaps matching TRBD2 (6 bases). Germline values: CDR1 SQVTM, CDR2 ANQGSEA. V dropped 7 bases and J dropped 5 bases, with 15 bases sitting between them. This CDR3 is built from 12 residues.

Comments on this clonotype: The junction and the germline gene differ at one end; a read error may be behind it. The chain carries TRBV7-7 and TRBJ2-1; D is undetermined. The germline V gene has CDR1 SSHAT and CDR2 FNYEAQ (reference sequence). The CDR3 has 13 amino acids. Written as DNA, the CDR3 is TGTGCTAGCAGCCTGAAGGAGTGGGTTGAGCAGTTCTTC. This encodes CASSLKEWVEQFF.

The rearrangement joins TRBV29-1 to TRBJ2-4; D is possibly TRBD1 or TRBD2 (6 bases each). The end of the DNA is better explained by TRBJ2-7, so the J call may be wrong. The CDR3 runs 14 residues. Germline lookup yields CDR1 SQVTM and CDR2 ANQGSEA. Written as DNA, the CDR3 is TGCAGCGTTGAAGTAGGGAGGACAGCTTACGAGCAGTACTTC. Translating it yields CSVEVGRTAYEQYF.

This clonotype came up a few times. The chain employs TRBV5-5 and TRBJ2-7, with 10 nucleotides matching TRBD1. The tail of the sequence fits TRBJ2-5 better, so the J call may be wrong. From germline, CDR1 is SGHKS and CDR2 YYEKEE (reference sequence). The CDR3 length is 13 residues. CDR3 sequence: CASGGTGEETQYF. Here the CDR3 DNA reads TGTGCCAGCGGAGGGACAGGGGAAGAGACCCAGTACTTC.

This clonotype has only one observation. The chain employs TRBV6-5 and TRBJ2-7; D might be TRBD1 (5 bases). The germline V gene has CDR1 MNHEY and CDR2 SVGAGI. The V end was cut by 5 bases, the J end by 0 bases, with 14 bases between. The CDR3 runs 15 residues. The CDR3 DNA follows: TGTGCCAGCAGTACGAGGCAGGGCTACTCCTACGAGCAGTACTTC. It translates to CASSTRQGYSYEQYF.

Regarding this clonotype: The junction shows a germline mismatch at one end, possibly a read error. The rearrangement uses TRBV7-3 and TRBJ2-3; 12 bases map to TRBD2. The CDR3 has 19 residues. Germline V lookup: CDR1 SGHTA, CDR2 FQGTGA. For the CDR3, the DNA is TGTGCCAGCAGCCCGGGACTAGCGGGCCCTGGGACTAGCACAGATGCGCAGTATTTT. Its translation is CASSPGLAGPGTSTDAQYF.

Many counts were recorded for this clonotype. The rearrangement links TRBV9 to TRBJ1-2; 11 nucleotides line up with TRBD1. The ends lost 0 bases at V and 3 bases at J; junction bases unmatched: 10. This CDR3 has 18 amino acids. Germline CDR1 and CDR2: SGDLS and YYNGEE. The CDR3 is CASSVDTGQGVRDYGYTF. Written as DNA, the CDR3 is TGTGCCAGCAGCGTAGACACGGGACAGGGGGTTCGGGACTATGGCTACACCTTC. Full variable domain (missing parts from reference TRBV9 and TRBJ1-2): DSGVTQTPKHLITATGQRVTLRCSPRSGDLSVYWYQQSLDQGLQFLIQYYNGEERAKGNILERFSAQQFPDLHSELNLSSLELGDSALYFCASSVDTGQGVRDYGYTFGSGTRLTVV.

The V and J genes are TRBV29-1 and TRBJ1-1, with D possibly being TRBD1 (5 bases). V was trimmed by 6 bases and J by 1 base, leaving 21 bases between them. Germline V gene data show CDR1 as SQVTM and CDR2 as ANQGSEA. This CDR3 has 16 residues. CDR3 in amino acids: CSVRTILQVANTEAFF. The CDR3 coding sequence is TGCAGCGTCCGCACCATATTACAGGTAGCGAACACTGAAGCTTTCTTT.

This clonotype was picked up a small number of times. V and J are TRBV9 and TRBJ2-5, with 9 bases that match TRBD2. Germline CDR1 is SGDLS and CDR2 is YYNGEE. The ends lost 4 bases at V and 7 bases at J; junction bases unmatched: 14. This CDR3 contains 16 residues. The CDR3 region has the DNA TGTGCCAGCAGCAACCCGGGACTAGCCTCCACCAGGACCCAGTACTTC. Its protein product is CASSNPGLASTRTQYF.

The gene calls are TRBV7-3 and TRBJ1-2; the match to TRBD1 covers 7 bases. The germline CDR1 and CDR2 sequences are SGHTA and FQGTGA. V trimming: 5 bases; J trimming: 6 bases; junction bases outside the gene matches: 9. The CDR3 has 14 amino acids. The DNA of the CDR3 is TGTGCCAGCAGCCGTAATACAGGGGCAGATGGCTACACCTTC. Amino acids: CASSRNTGADGYTF.